This T cell receptor beta chain was found in a study of T cell responses to AZD1222 COVID-19 vaccine. Broader study findings: Researchers report vaccine-associated CD4 TCRs spanning spike, with dominance at 160-218 and 743-854. Seropositivity was recorded at baseline in only 5 or 6 AZD1222 recipients. Donors were largely white British and mainly female; clonal diversity was possibly underestimated. Unmutated regions of variants are reportedly targeted by nearly half of spike-specific TCRs.

TCRdb's copy holds only in-frame clones and misses some; the assay was immunoSEQ multiplex PCR. This table has 150,000 to 200,000 clones, almost 95% appearing once. V gave up 6 bases and J gave up 7 bases, with 7 bases separating them. The CDR3 is made up of 12 amino acids. CDR1 is WSHSY and CDR2 is SAAADI in the germline V gene. This clone was detected only once. No antigen is known for it. The rearrangement uses TRBV10-2 and TRBJ1-6; D is unresolved. Sequenced material: peripheral blood, taken on day 0 of AZD1222 vaccination. This clonotype originated in an adult in good health. CDR3 coding DNA: TGCGCCAGCAGCAACCTGAATTCACCCCTCCACTTT. Protein: CASSNLNSPLHF.